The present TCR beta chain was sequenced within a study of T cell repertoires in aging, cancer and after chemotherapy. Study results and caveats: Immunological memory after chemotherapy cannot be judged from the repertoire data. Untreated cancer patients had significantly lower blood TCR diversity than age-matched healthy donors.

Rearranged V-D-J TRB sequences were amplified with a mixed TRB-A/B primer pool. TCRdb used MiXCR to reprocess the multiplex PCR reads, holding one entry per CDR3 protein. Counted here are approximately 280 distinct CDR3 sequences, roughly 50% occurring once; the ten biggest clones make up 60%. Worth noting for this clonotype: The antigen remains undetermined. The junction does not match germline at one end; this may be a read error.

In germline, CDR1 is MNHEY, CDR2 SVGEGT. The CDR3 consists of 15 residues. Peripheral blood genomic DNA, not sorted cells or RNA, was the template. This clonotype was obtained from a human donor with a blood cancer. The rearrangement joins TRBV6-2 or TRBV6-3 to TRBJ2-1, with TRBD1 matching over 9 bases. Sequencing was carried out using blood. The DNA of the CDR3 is TGTGACAGCAGAACCTGGACAGGGGCCGGAGAGACCCAGTTCTTC. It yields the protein CDSRTWTGAGETQFF.